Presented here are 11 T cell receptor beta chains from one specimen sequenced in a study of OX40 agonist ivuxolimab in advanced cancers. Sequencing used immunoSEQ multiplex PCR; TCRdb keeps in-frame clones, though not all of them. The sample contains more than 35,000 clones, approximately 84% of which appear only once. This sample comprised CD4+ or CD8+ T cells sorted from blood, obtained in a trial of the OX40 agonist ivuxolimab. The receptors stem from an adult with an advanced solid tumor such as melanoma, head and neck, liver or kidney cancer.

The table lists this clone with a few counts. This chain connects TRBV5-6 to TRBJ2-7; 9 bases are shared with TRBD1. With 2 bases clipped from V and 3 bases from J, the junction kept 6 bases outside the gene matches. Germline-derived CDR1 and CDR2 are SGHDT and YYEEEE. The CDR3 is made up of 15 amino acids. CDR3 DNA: TGTGCCAGCAGCTTTGGGACAGGGTATCACTACGAGCAGTACTTC. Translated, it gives CASSFGTGYHYEQYF.

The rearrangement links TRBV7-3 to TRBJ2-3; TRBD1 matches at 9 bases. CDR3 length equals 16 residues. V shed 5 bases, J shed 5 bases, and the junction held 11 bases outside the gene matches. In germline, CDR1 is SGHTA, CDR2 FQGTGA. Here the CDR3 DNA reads TGTGCCAGCAGCCCTCACACAGGGGGCGGTGGAGATACGCAGTATTTT. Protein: CASSPHTGGGGDTQYF.

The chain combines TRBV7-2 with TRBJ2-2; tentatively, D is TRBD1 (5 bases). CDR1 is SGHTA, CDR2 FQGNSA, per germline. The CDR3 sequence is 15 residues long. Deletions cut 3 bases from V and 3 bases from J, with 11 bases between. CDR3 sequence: CASSLIQVDTGELFF. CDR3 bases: TGTGCCAGCAGCTTGATACAGGTCGACACCGGGGAGCTGTTTTTT.

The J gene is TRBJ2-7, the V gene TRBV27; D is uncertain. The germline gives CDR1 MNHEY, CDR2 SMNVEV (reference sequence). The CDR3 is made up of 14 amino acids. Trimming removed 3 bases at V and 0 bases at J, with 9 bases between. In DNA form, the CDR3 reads TGTGCCAGCAGTTTTAGGAGTCCCTCCTACGAGCAGTACTTC. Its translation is CASSFRSPSYEQYF.

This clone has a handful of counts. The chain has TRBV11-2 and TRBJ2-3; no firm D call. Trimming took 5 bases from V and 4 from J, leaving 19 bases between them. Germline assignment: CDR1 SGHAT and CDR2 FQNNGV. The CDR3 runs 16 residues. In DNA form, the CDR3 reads TGTGCCAGCAGCCACCCCTGGGCCCTAGGAGCAGATACGCAGTATTTT. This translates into CASSHPWALGADTQYF. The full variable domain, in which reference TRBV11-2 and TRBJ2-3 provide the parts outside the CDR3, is EAGVAQSPRYKIIEKRQSVAFWCNPISGHATLYWYQQILGQGPKLLIQFQNNGVVDDSQLPKDRFSAERLKGVDSTLKIQPAKLEDSAVYLCASSHPWALGADTQYFGPGTRLTVL.

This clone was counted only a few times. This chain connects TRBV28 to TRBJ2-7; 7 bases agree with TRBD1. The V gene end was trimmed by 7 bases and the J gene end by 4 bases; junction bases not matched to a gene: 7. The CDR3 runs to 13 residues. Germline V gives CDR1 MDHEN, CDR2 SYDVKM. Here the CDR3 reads CASTRQGGYEQYF. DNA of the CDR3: TGTGCCAGCACAAGACAGGGCGGGTACGAGCAGTACTTC.

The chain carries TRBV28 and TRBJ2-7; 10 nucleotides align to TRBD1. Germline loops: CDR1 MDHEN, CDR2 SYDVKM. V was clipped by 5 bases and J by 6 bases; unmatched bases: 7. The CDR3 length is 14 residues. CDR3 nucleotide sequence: TGTGCCAGCAGTCCCCCCGGGACAGGGGCCGAGCAGTACTTC. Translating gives CASSPPGTGAEQYF.

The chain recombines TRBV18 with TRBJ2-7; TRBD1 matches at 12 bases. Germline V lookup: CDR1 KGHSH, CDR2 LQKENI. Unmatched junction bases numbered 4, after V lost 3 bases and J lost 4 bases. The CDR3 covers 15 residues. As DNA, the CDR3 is TGTGCCAGCTCACCCACGGGACAGGGGGCTTACGAGCAGTACTTC. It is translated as CASSPTGQGAYEQYF.

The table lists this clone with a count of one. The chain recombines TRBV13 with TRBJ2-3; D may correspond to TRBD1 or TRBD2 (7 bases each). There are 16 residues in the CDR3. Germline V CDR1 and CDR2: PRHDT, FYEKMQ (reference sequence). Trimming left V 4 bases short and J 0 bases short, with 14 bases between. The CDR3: CASSSPGGGSTDTQYF. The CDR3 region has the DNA TGTGCCAGCAGCTCCCCAGGGGGGGGTAGCACAGATACGCAGTATTTT. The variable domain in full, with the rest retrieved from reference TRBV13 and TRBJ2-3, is AAGVIQSPRHLIKEKRETATLKCYPIPRHDTVYWYQQGPGQDPQFLISFYEKMQSDKGSIPDRFSAQQFSDYHSELNMSSLELGDSALYFCASSSPGGGSTDTQYFGPGTRLTVL.

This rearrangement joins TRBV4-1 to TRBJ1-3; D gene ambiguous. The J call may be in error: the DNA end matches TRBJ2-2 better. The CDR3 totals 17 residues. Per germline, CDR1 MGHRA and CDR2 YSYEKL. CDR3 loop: CASSQDPLLGNPGELFF. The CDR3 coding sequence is TGCGCCAGCAGCCAAGATCCCCTCTTAGGCAATCCCGGGGAGCTGTTTTTT.

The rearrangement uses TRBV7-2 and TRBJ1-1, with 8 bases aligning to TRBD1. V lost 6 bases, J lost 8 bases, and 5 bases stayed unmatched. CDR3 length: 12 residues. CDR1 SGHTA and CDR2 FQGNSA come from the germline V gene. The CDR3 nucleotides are TGTGCCAGCAGAACGGACAGGGAGGAAGCTTTCTTT. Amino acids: CASRTDREEAFF. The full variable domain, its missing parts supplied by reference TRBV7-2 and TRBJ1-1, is GAGVSQSPSNKVTEKGKDVELRCDPISGHTALYWYRQSLGQGLEFLIYFQGNSAPDKSGLPSDRFSAERTGGSVSTLTIQRTQQEDSAVYLCASRTDREEAFFGQGTRLTVV.